This is a list of T cell receptor beta chains from one sample in a study of cytomegalovirus exposure and HLA in healthy donors. This table comes from immunoSEQ multiplex PCR, and its TCRdb copy is limited to in-frame clones, with some not included. The sample has about 140,000 clones, approximately 81% seen once. The sequenced sample consisted of PBMCs. Receptors originate from a boy aged 2-15 years in good health and CMV-seronegative. Each CDR3 is given without its conserved first and last residue.

v_call cdr3_aa
TRBV27 ASSFSGGYEQY
TRBV5-4 ASSWGQTSLRSYNSPLH
TRBV7-9 ASSNTGGFTDTQY
TRBV19 ASRTGYTEAF
TRBV10-3 AISPGAYEQY
TRBV10-2 ASSESTGVRGNEKLF
TRBV28 ASRNDGSLYGYT
TRBV9 ASSVNRKDEKLF
TRBV23-1 ASSLRTGARLANYGYT
TRBV7-3 ASSARDRLSGNTIY
TRBV5-8 ASALGQGFHEQY
TRBV5-1 ASSLSRGSEQF
TRBV18 ASSPSGASGNTIY
TRBV30 AWSPFKLAGTTYEQY
TRBV4-1 ASSQDQGLGETQY
TRBV28 ASGPGTGETQY
TRBV11-2 ASSSGVGSPLH
TRBV11-2 ASTGLAGDYTDTQY
TRBV23-1 ASSQSSVGRQHEAF
TRBV18 ASSPPAVNTQY
TRBV4-1 ASSSPGQGEKLF
TRBV9 ASSPGFETQY